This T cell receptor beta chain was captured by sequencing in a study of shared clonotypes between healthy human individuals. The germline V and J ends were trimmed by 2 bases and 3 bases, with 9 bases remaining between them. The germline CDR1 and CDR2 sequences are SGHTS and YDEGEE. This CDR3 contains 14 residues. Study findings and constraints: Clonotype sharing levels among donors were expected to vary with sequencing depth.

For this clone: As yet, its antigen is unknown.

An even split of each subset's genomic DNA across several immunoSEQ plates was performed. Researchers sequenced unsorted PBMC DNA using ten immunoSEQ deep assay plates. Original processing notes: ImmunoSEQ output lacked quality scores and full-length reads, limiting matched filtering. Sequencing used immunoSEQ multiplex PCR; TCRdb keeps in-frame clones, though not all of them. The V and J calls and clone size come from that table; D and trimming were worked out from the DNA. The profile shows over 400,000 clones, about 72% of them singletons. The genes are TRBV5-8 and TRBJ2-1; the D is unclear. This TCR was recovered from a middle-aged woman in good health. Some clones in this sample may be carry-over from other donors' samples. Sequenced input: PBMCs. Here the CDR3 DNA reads TGTGCCAGCAGCTTAGACCGCTTCTACAATGAGCAGTTCTTC. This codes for CASSLDRFYNEQFF.